This T cell receptor (beta chain) was sequenced in a study of CD8 T cells in Susac syndrome. The RNA, about 0.45 to 1 ug, was put through reverse transcription using random hexamers. MiXCR was run by TCRdb on the immunoSEQ multiplex PCR reads, yielding one entry per CDR3 protein. The data show around 220,000 distinct CDR3 sequences, about 94% seen once. Trimming removed 5 bases from V and 2 bases from J, with 16 bases in between. The CDR3 spans 16 residues. Per germline, CDR1 MNHEY and CDR2 SMNVEV (reference sequence). This TCR came from a human donor with multiple sclerosis. Sequenced sample: CD8+ T cells from PBMCs. V is TRBV27 and J is TRBJ2-1; a weak D match, TRBD1 (6 bases). CDR3 sequence reads: CASSLVGAPPYNEQFF. Here the CDR3 DNA reads TGTGCCAGCAGTCTCGTGGGGGCTCCACCCTACAATGAGCAGTTCTTC.